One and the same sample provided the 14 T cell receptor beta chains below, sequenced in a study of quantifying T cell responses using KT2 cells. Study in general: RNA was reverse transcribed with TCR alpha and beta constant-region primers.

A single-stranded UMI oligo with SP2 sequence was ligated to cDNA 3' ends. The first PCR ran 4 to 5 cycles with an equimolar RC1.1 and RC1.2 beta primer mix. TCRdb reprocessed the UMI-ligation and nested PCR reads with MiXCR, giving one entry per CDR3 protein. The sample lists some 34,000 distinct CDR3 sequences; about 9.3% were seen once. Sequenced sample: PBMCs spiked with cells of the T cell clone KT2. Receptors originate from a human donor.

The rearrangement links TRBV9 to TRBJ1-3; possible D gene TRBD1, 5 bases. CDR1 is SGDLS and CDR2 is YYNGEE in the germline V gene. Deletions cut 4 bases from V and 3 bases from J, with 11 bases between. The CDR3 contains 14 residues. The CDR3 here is CASSPGIGGNTIYF. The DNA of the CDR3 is TGTGCCAGCAGCCCAGGGATCGGTGGAAACACCATATATTTT.

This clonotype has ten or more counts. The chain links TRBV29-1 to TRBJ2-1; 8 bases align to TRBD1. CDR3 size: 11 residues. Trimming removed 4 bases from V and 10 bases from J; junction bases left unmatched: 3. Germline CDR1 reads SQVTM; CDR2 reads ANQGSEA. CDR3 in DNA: TGCAGCGTTGGGAACAGGGGGGAGCAGTTCTTC. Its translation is CSVGNRGEQFF.

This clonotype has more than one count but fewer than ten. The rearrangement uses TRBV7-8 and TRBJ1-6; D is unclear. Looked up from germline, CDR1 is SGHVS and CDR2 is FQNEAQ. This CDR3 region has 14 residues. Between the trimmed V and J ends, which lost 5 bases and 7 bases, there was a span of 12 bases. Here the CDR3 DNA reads TGTGCCAGCAGCACCGGTCCGAGGAATTCACCCCTCCACTTT. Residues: CASSTGPRNSPLHF.

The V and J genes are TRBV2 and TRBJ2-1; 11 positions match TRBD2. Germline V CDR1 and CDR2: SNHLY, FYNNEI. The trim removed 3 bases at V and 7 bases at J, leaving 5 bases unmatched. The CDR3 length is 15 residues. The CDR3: CASSEGLAAGNEQFF. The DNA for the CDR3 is TGTGCCAGCAGTGAGGGACTAGCGGCGGGGAATGAGCAGTTCTTC.

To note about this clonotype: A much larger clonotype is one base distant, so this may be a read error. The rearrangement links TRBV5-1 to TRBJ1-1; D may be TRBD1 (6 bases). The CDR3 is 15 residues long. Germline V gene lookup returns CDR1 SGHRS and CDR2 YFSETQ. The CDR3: CASSLVGGSGTEASF. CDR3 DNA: TGCGCCAGCAGCTTGGTCGGGGGCTCCGGAACTGAAGCTTCCTTT.

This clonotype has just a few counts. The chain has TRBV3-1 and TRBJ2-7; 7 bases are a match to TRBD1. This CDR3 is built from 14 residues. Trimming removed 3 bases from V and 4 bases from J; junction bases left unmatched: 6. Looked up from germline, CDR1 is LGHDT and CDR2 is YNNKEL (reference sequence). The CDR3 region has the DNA TGTGCCAGCAGCCATTTGACAGGGAAGTACGAGCAGTACTTC. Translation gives CASSHLTGKYEQYF.

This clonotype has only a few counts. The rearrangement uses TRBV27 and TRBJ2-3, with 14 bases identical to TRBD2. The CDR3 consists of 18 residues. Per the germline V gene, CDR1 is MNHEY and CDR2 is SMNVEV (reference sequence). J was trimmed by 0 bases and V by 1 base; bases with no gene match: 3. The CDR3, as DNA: TGTGCCAGCAGTTTATGGACTAGCGGGGGGCGTAGCACAGATACGCAGTATTTT. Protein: CASSLWTSGGRSTDTQYF.

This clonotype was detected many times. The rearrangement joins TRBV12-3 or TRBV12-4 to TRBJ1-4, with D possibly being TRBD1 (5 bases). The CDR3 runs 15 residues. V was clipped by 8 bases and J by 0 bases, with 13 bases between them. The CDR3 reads CASLRGDATNEKLFF. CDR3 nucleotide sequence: TGTGCCAGCCTGAGAGGGGATGCAACTAATGAAAAACTGTTTTTT.

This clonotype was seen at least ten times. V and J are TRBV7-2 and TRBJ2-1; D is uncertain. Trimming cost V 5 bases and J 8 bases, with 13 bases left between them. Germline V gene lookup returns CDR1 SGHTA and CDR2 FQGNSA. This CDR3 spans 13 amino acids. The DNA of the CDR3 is TGTGCCAGCAGCGCCAGTACCCGTGATGAGCAGTTCTTC. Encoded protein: CASSASTRDEQFF.

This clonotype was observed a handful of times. The chain's CDR3 is CAWSGGGAREQFF. The CDR3 coding sequence is TGTGCCTGGAGTGGCGGGGGGGCTCGGGAGCAGTTCTTC. The chain combines TRBV30 with TRBJ2-1, with 9 positions matching TRBD2. V was pared by 1 base and J by 10 bases, with 5 bases of the junction left unmatched. In germline, CDR1 is GTSNPN, CDR2 SVGIG (reference sequence). The CDR3 spans 13 residues.

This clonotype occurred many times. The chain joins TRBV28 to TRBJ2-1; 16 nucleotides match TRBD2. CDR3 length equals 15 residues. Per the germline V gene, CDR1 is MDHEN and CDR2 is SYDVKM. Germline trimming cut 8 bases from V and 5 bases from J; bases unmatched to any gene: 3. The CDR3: CASGGLAGGNNEQFF. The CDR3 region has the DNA TGTGCCAGCGGGGGACTAGCGGGAGGGAACAATGAGCAGTTCTTC. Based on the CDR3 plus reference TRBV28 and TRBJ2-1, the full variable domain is DVKVTQSSRYLVKRTGEKVFLECVQDMDHENMFWYRQDPGLGLRLIYFSYDVKMKEKGDIPEGYSVSREKKERFSLILESASTNQTSMYLCASGGLAGGNNEQFFGPGTRLTVL.

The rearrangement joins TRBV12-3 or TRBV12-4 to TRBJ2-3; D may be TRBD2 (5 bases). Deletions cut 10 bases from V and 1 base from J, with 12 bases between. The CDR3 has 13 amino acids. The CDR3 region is CAIHLRGTDTQYF. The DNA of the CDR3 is TGTGCCATCCATTTGCGGGGCACAGATACGCAGTATTTT.

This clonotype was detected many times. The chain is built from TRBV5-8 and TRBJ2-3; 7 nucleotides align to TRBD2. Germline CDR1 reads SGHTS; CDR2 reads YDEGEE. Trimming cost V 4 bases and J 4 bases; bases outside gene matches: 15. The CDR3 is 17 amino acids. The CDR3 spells CASSRGGGSGAPDTQYF. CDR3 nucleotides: TGTGCCAGCAGCCGCGGTGGAGGGAGCGGGGCGCCAGATACGCAGTATTTT.

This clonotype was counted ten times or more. CDR3 loop: CASSLSTDTQYF. Written as DNA, the CDR3 is TGTGCCAGCAGCCTTAGCACAGATACGCAGTATTTT. The chain recombines TRBV3-1 with TRBJ2-3; the D is unclear. Trimming took 4 bases from V and 0 from J, leaving 2 bases between them. CDR3 size: 12 residues. In germline, CDR1 is LGHDT, CDR2 YNNKEL (reference sequence).